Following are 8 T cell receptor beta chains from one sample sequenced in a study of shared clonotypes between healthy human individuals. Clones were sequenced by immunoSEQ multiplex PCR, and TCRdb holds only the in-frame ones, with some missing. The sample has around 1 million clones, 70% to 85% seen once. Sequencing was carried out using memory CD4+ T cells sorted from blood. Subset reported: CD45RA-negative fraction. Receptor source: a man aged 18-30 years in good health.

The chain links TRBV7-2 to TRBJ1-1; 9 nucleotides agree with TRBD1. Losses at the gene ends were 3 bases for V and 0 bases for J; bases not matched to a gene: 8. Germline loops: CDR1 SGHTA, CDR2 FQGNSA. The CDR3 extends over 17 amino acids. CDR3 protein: CASSFRTGAEVNTEAFF. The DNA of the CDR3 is TGTGCCAGCAGCTTTCGGACAGGGGCGGAGGTGAACACTGAAGCTTTCTTT.

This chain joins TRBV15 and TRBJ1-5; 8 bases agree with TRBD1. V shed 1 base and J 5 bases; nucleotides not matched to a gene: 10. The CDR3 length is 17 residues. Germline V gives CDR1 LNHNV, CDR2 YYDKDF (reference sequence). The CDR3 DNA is TGTGCCACCAGCAGAGGGGGGAGGGGACAGGCGGATCAGCCCCAGCATTTT. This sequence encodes CATSRGGRGQADQPQHF.

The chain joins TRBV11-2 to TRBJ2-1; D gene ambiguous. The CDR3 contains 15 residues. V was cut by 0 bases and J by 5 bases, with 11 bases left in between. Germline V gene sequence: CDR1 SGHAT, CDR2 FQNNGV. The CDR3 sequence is CASSLDGRRDNEQFF. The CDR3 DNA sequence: TGTGCCAGCAGCTTAGATGGACGTCGGGACAATGAGCAGTTCTTC.

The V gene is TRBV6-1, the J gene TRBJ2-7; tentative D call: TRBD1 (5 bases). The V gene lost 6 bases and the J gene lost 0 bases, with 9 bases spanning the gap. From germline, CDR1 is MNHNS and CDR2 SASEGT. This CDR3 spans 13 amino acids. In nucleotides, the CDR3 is TGTGCCAGCAGGAGACAGAGCTCCTACGAGCAGTACTTC. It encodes CASRRQSSYEQYF.

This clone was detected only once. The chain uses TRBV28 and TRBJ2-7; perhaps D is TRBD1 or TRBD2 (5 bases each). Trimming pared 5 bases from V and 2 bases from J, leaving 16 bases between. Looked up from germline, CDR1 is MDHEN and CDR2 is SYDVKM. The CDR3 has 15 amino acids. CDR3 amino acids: CASSLNVGTPYEQYF. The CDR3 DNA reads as TGTGCCAGCAGTCTGAACGTCGGGACCCCCTACGAGCAGTACTTC.

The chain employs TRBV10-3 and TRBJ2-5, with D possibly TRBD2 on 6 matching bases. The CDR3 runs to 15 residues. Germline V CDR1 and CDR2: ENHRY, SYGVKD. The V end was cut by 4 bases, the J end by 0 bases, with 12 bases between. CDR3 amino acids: CAISGGGANQETQYF. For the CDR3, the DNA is TGTGCCATCAGTGGAGGCGGGGCCAACCAAGAGACCCAGTACTTC.

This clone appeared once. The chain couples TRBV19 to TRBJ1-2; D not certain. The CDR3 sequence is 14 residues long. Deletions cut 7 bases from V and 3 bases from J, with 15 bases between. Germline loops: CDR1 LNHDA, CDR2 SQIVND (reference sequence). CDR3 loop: CASKLSWVDYGYTF. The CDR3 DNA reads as TGTGCCAGTAAACTTTCGTGGGTAGACTATGGCTACACCTTC.

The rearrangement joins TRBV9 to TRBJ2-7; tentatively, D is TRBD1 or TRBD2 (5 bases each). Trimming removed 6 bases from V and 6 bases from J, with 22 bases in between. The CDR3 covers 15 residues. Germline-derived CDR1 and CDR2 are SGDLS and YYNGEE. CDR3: CASTSGLDPRGEQYF. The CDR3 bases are TGTGCCAGCACCTCGGGGCTAGACCCGAGGGGCGAGCAGTACTTC.